The TCR beta chain under discussion was sequenced for a study of T cell clones after liver transplantation. Method: immunoSEQ multiplex PCR; TCRdb's copy keeps in-frame clones and lacks some. The sample carries around 60,000 clones, about two thirds recorded once. Trimming pared 0 bases from V and 4 bases from J, leaving 12 bases between. Germline V gene lookup returns CDR1 GTSNPN and CDR2 SVGIG (reference sequence). This CDR3 region has 14 residues. The source of this sequence is a human donor who received a liver transplant. The sequencing used CD4+ T cells from blood, collected before liver transplant. This rearrangement joins TRBV30 to TRBJ1-2, with D perhaps matching TRBD1 (5 bases). This CDR3 reads CAWSVQAAGYGYTF. CDR3 coding DNA: TGTGCCTGGAGTGTACAGGCGGCAGGCTATGGCTACACCTTC.